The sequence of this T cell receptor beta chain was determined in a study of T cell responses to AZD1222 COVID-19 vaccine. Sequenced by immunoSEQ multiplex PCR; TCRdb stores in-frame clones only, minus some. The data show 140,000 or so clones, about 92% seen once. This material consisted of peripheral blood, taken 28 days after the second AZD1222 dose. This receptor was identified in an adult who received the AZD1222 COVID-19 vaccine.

The CDR3 loop reads CASSSQGPNEKLFF. CDR3 in DNA: TGTGCCAGCAGTTCACAGGGACCTAATGAAAAACTGTTTTTT. The chain couples TRBV6-2 or TRBV6-3 to TRBJ1-4, with TRBD1 as a possible D gene (6 bases). The CDR3 is made up of 14 amino acids. Trimming left V 4 bases short and J 3 bases short, with 9 bases between. Germline V gene lookup returns CDR1 MNHEY and CDR2 SVGEGT.